The 8 T cell receptor beta chains presented below share a single source sample, sequenced in a study of T cell responses to AZD1222 COVID-19 vaccine (dated by TCRdb to the early 2020s). The sample's time point label, in plain terms: baseline before first vaccination. The method behind the library was the immunoSEQ multiplex PCR assay. Imported from immuneACCESS, the table was reduced by TCRdb to in-frame sequences with V and J called. These copies leave out some clones; in studies compared against another copy, an unresolved V gene accounts for under half, and the cause of the remainder is not known. Recorded for this sample are over 100,000 clones; about 85% of them occurred a single time. The top ten clonotypes cover roughly 2.6% of the sample. Sequenced material: peripheral blood, taken on day 0 of AZD1222 vaccination. All receptors come from an adult in good health.

V and J are TRBV29-1 and TRBJ1-2; tentatively, D is TRBD1 (6 bases). CDR3 length: 12 amino acids. Germline V CDR1 and CDR2: SQVTM, ANQGSEA. V lost 4 bases and J 6 bases, leaving 12 bases between the germline ends. CDR3 in DNA: TGCAGCGTTGCCAGGGGCAGAGATGGCTACACCTTC. Translated, it gives CSVARGRDGYTF.

The chain joins TRBV9 to TRBJ1-6, with D uncertain. Trimming removed 1 base at V and 8 bases at J, with 10 bases between. The CDR3 sequence is 14 residues long. From germline, CDR1 is SGDLS and CDR2 YYNGEE. CDR3 sequence: CASSVKVGDSPLHF. In DNA form, the CDR3 reads TGTGCCAGCAGCGTAAAGGTCGGGGATTCACCCCTCCACTTT.

The rearrangement uses TRBV7-9 and TRBJ2-7; TRBD2 agrees at 10 bases. In germline, CDR1 is SEHNR, CDR2 FQNEAQ (reference sequence). With 1 base clipped from V and 3 bases from J, the junction kept 3 bases outside the gene matches. The CDR3 extends over 15 amino acids. In DNA, the CDR3 is TGTGCCAGCAGCTTAGGAGCTAGCGGGAGCTACGAGCAGTACTTC. Residues: CASSLGASGSYEQYF.

The CDR3 here is CASFIRGDRGSGELFF. The DNA of the CDR3 is TGTGCCAGCTTCATTAGGGGGGACAGGGGATCCGGGGAGCTGTTTTTT. The genes are TRBV21-1 and TRBJ2-2; the table's D call, TRBD1, has no DNA check behind it. TRBV21-1 is a listed pseudogene. This CDR3 is built from 16 residues.

The chain combines TRBV3-1 (or the pseudogene TRBV3-2) with TRBJ1-2, with a weak D call TRBD1 (5 bases). CDR1 LGHDT and CDR2 YNNKEL come from the germline V gene (reference sequence). The CDR3 is 15 residues long. The V and J ends lost 1 base and 5 bases respectively, with 14 bases between them. CDR3: CASSQGSGIRYGYTF. The CDR3 nucleotides are TGTGCCAGCAGCCAAGGGTCAGGGATTAGATATGGCTACACCTTC.

V usage is TRBV19 and J usage is TRBJ2-2; TRBD1 matches at 8 bases. The trim removed 7 bases at V and 5 bases at J, leaving 9 bases unmatched. The CDR3 is made up of 15 amino acids. The V gene's germline CDR1 is LNHDA and CDR2 SQIVND (reference sequence). The CDR3 reads CASNPRGLGTGELFF. In DNA form, the CDR3 reads TGTGCCAGTAATCCCAGGGGGCTGGGAACCGGGGAGCTGTTTTTT.

V gene TRBV23-1 combines with J gene TRBJ2-5; 8 bases are shared with TRBD2. TRBV23-1 is placed among ORFs of uncertain function. The CDR3 totals 13 residues. The CDR3, as DNA: TGCGGGCTGTTGGCGGGAGGATCAGAGACCCAGTACTTC. It codes for CGLLAGGSETQYF.

This chain links TRBV29-1 with TRBJ2-1, with 9 bases lining up with TRBD2. Per the germline V gene, CDR1 is SQVTM and CDR2 is ANQGSEA. J was trimmed by 0 bases and V by 1 base; bases with no gene match: 10. The CDR3 is 18 amino acids. CDR3 region: CSVEGVAGDRSSYNEQFF. In DNA form, the CDR3 reads TGCAGCGTTGAAGGAGTAGCGGGAGATCGGAGCTCCTACAATGAGCAGTTCTTC.